This T cell receptor beta chain was recorded in a study of cytomegalovirus exposure and HLA in healthy donors. General study points: According to an earlier analysis, most TCR beta V segments yielded productive rearrangements about 90% or about 30% of the time. Indistinguishable V segments such as TRBV6-2 and TRBV6-3 were excluded.

Looked up from germline, CDR1 is SGHVS and CDR2 is FNYEAQ. Trimming cost V 5 bases and J 4 bases, with 9 bases left between them. The CDR3 is made up of 12 amino acids. This clone occurred once. Its target is not known. Primers included in the PCR were 60 Vbeta and 13 Jbeta primers. Data came from immunoSEQ multiplex PCR; TCRdb stores just in-frame clones and leaves some out. The sample lists about 98,000 clones; around 77% were seen once. The sequence came from a male donor in good health and CMV-seropositive. This chain links TRBV7-6 with TRBJ2-7; the D gene is possibly TRBD1 (5 bases). The sample comprised PBMCs. CDR3 sequence reads: CASSPGQYEQYF. CDR3 in DNA: TGTGCCAGCAGCCCCGGACAATACGAGCAGTACTTC.